This T cell receptor beta chain came from a study of cytomegalovirus exposure and HLA in healthy donors. PCR involved 60 Vbeta and 13 Jbeta primers. TCRdb's table, derived via immunoSEQ multiplex PCR, lists solely in-frame clones and lacks some. The sample lists some 200,000 clones; roughly four fifths were seen once. Findings and caveats of the study: The classifier, whose performance was assessed in both the original and validation cohorts, reportedly diagnosed cytomegalovirus status with high specificity and sensitivity.

To note about this clone: As yet, its antigen is unknown.

Germline CDR1 reads GTSNPN; CDR2 reads SVGIG (reference sequence). CDR3 length: 11 amino acids. Trimming shortened V by 8 bases and J by 13 bases, and 20 bases separated the two germline ends. The chain combines TRBV30 with TRBJ1-2; D might be TRBD1 (6 bases). Sequenced: PBMCs. The TCR comes from a woman younger than 30 in good health and CMV-seronegative. The CDR3 bases are TGTGCCGGGACTCTGGACAGCCCCCGCACCTTC. Its translation is CAGTLDSPRTF.